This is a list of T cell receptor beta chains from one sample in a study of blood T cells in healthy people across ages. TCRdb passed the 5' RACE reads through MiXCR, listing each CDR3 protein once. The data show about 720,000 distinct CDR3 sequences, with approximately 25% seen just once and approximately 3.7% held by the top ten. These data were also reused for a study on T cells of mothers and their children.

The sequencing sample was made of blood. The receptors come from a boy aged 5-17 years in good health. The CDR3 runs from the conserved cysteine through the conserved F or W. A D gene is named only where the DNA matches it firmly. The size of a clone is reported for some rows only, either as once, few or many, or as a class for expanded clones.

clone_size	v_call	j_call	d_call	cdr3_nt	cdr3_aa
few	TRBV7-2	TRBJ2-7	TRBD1	TGTGCCAGCAGCTCGGACAGGGTACACTACGAGCAGTACTTC	CASSSDRVHYEQYF
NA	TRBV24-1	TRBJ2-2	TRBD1	TGTGCCACCAGTGGTTCCGGGACAGCGAACACCGGGGAGCTGTTTTTT	CATSGSGTANTGELFF
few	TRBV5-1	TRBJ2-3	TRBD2	TGCGCCAGCAGCGGCGGGAGGGCCACAGATACGCAGTATTTT	CASSGGRATDTQYF
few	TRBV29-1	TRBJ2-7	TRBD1	TGCAGCGTTGCCCTGACAGGGTCTTTATACGAGCAGTACTTC	CSVALTGSLYEQYF
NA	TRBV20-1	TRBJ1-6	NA	TGCAGTGCCTACCACCTTAGACAGGACTATAATTCACCCCTCCACTTT	CSAYHLRQDYNSPLHF
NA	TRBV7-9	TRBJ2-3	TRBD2	TGTGCCAGCAGCTTAGGACTAGCGGGGGATAGAGATACGCAGTATTTT	CASSLGLAGDRDTQYF
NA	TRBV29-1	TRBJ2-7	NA	TGCAGCGTTGGAAACATAGCGGAGGGCTCCTACGAGCAGTACTTC	CSVGNIAEGSYEQYF
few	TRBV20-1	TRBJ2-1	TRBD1	TGCAGTGCTGGGGGACAGGCCGACAATGAGCAGTTCTTC	CSAGGQADNEQFF
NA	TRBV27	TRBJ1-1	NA	TGTGCCAGCAGTTGGAGAGGGGCCAACACTGAAGCTTTCTTT	CASSWRGANTEAFF
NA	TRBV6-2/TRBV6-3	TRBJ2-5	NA	TGTGCCACCTCGACCCTCTCAGAGACCCAGTACTTC	CATSTLSETQYF
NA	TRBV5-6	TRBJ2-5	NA	TGTGCCAGCAGCTTAAGAGACAGGCTACAAGAGACCCAGTACTTC	CASSLRDRLQETQYF
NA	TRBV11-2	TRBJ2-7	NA	TGTGCCAGCAGCTTAGATGTAGCCTCCGAGCAGTACTTC	CASSLDVASEQYF
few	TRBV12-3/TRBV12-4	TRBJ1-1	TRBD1	TGTGCCAGCAGTTTAGTTCCAGGGGGGATTGTCACTGAAGCTTTCTTT	CASSLVPGGIVTEAFF
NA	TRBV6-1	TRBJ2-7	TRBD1	TGTGCCAGCAGTGAAGGAGGGGACAGAACCTACGAGCAGTACTTC	CASSEGGDRTYEQYF
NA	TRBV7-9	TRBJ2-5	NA	TGTGCCAGCAGCTTAGGATTCCTCGATCAAGAGACCCAGTACTTC	CASSLGFLDQETQYF
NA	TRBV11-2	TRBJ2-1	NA	TGTGCCAGCAGCTTAGGGTTGGGCCTGGCTGAGCAGTTCTTC	CASSLGLGLAEQFF
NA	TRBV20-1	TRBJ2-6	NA	TGCAGTGCTAGAGATCGGCGGAGCTCTGGGGCCAACGTCCTGACTTTC	CSARDRRSSGANVLTF
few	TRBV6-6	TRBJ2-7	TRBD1	TGTGCCAGCAGTTACGGACAGGGGGACCTCTACGAGCAGTACTTC	CASSYGQGDLYEQYF
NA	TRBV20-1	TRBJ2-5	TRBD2	TGCAGTGCTAGTAGTAGCGGGAGTGGGGAGACCCAGTACTTC	CSASSSGSGETQYF
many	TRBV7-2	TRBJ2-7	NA	TGTGCCAGCAGCTCCACATTTTACGAGCAGTACTTC	CASSSTFYEQYF
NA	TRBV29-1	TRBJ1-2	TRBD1	TGCAGCGTTGAGGGACAGGGACTTTATGGCTACACCTTC	CSVEGQGLYGYTF
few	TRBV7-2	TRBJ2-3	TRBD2	TGTGCCAGCAGCTTAGAGCGGGGGGGGCTAGTCAGCACAGATACGCAGTATTTT	CASSLERGGLVSTDTQYF
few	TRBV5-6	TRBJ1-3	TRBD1	TGTGCCAGCAGCCCGTCCCGGGACAGCGGAAACACCATATATTTT	CASSPSRDSGNTIYF
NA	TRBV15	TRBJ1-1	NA	TGTGCCACCAGCAGAGATCAGCAGGGGAGGATTGAAGCTTTCTTT	CATSRDQQGRIEAFF
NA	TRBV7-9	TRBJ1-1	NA	TGTGCCAGCAGCCCCGGACAGCTACTGAACACTGAAGCTTTCTTT	CASSPGQLLNTEAFF
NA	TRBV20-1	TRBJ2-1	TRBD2	TGCAGTGCTTCCAGTCTCGGCGGGGGGCACTACAATGAGCAGTTCTTC	CSASSLGGGHYNEQFF
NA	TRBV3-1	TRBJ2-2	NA	TGTGCCAGCAGCCATACGAACACCGGGGAGCTGTTTTTT	CASSHTNTGELFF
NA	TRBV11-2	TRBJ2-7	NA	TGTGCCAGCAGCCCACAGAAGCTATACGAGCAGTACTTC	CASSPQKLYEQYF
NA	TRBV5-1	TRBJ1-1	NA	TGCGCCAGCAGCACCCTGGGCCCTAGGGACACTGAAGCTTTCTTT	CASSTLGPRDTEAFF
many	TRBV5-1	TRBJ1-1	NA	TGCGCCAGCAGCTTCACAGTGAACACTGAAGCTTTCTTT	CASSFTVNTEAFF
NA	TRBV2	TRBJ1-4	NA	TGTGCCAGCAGTGAAAGTTATGAAAAACTGTTTTTT	CASSESYEKLFF
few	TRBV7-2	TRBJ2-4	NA	TGTGCCAGCAGCTTAGTGGGAGGGGGGGCCAAAAACATTCAGTACTTC	CASSLVGGGAKNIQYF
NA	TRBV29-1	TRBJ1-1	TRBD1	TGCAGCGTTGGTTCCAGGGGGCACACTGAAGCTTTCTTT	CSVGSRGHTEAFF
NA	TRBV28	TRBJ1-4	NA	TGTGCCAGCACTTCCCCGGGGGAGCCGGGGGAAAAACTGTTTTTT	CASTSPGEPGEKLFF
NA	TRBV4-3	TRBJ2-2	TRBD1	TGCGCCAGCAGCCAAGAGCGACAGGGCATACGTACCGGGGAGCTGTTTTTT	CASSQERQGIRTGELFF
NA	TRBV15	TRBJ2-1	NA	TGTGCCACCAGCAGAGCTGAACTTTACAATGAGCAGTTCTTC	CATSRAELYNEQFF
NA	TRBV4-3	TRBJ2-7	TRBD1	TGCGCCAGCAGCCCAGGGACAGGGATGGTCGAGCAGTACTTC	CASSPGTGMVEQYF
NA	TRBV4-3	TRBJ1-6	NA	TGCGCCAGCAGCCAGGTTCCGGGCTCGCCCCTCCACTTT	CASSQVPGSPLHF
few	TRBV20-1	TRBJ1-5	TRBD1	TGCAGTGCCAGAGCGGACAGGGGGGACCAGCCCCAGCATTTT	CSARADRGDQPQHF